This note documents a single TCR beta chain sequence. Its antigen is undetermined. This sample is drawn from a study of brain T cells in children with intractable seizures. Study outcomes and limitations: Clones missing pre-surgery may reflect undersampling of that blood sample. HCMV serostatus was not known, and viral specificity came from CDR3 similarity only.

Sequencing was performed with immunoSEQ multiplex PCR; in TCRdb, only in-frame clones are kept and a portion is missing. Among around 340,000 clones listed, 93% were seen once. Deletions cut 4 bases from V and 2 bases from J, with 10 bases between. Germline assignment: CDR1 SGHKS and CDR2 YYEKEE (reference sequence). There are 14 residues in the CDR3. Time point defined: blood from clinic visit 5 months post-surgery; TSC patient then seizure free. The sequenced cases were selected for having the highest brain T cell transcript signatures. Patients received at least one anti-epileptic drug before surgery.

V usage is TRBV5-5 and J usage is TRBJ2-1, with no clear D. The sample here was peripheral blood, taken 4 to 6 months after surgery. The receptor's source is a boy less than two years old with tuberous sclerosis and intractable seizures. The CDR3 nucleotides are TGTGCCAGCAGCGATGAATTTCCCTACAATGAGCAGTTCTTC. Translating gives CASSDEFPYNEQFF.